Below are 27 T cell receptor beta chains sequenced from a single sample in a study of cytomegalovirus exposure and HLA in healthy donors. In the PCR, 60 Vbeta and 13 Jbeta primers were used. The data were produced by immunoSEQ multiplex PCR, yet TCRdb's version contains in-frame clones alone and is incomplete. The repertoire holds approximately 190,000 clones, with about 80% as singletons. Sequencing used PBMCs. These receptors were obtained from a woman aged 18-29 years in good health and CMV-seropositive.

Comment on this clone: The junction differs from germline at one of its ends, possibly a read error. The V call is TRBV7-9, the J call TRBJ2-2; 7 bases match TRBD2. Germline lookup yields CDR1 SEHNR and CDR2 FQNEAQ (reference sequence). The CDR3 runs 19 residues. In DNA form, the CDR3 reads TGTTCCAGCAGCTCCTCCTCCTTCGGGGGGATAACTCGCACCGGGGAGCTGTTTTTT. Its translation: CSSSSSSFGGITRTGELFF.

V and J are TRBV15 and TRBJ1-3; no clear D gene. The germline V gene encodes CDR1 LNHNV and CDR2 YYDKDF (reference sequence). Trimming removed 1 base from V and 0 bases from J, with 7 bases in between. The CDR3 runs 15 residues. The CDR3 DNA sequence: TGTGCCACCAGCAGAGCCGTCTACTCTGGAAACACCATATATTTT. Translation: CATSRAVYSGNTIYF.

This clone was counted a few times. The chain employs TRBV6-5 and TRBJ1-2; no clear D. Germline CDR1 is MNHEY and CDR2 is SVGAGI. The germline V and J ends were trimmed by 5 bases and 4 bases, with 11 bases remaining between them. The CDR3 totals 13 residues. CDR3 DNA sequence: TGTGCCAGCAGTGGTCGGCGGAGCTATGGCTACACCTTC. This sequence encodes CASSGRRSYGYTF.

The V call is TRBV30, the J call TRBJ1-5; tentative D call: TRBD1 (6 bases). Germline assignment: CDR1 GTSNPN and CDR2 SVGIG (reference sequence). V gave up 5 bases and J gave up 3 bases, with 11 bases separating them. The CDR3 has 13 residues. The DNA for the CDR3 is TGTGCCTGGGAGGACAGCCCCAATCAGCCCCAGCATTTT. This codes for CAWEDSPNQPQHF.

The chain has TRBV7-2 and TRBJ2-1; the D gene is possibly TRBD2 (5 bases). This CDR3 has 14 amino acids. Trimming shortened V by 2 bases and J by 4 bases, and 9 bases separated the two germline ends. CDR1 is SGHTA and CDR2 is FQGNSA in the germline V gene. CDR3 sequence: CASSLTGVYNEQFF. CDR3 nucleotides: TGTGCCAGCAGCTTAACCGGGGTGTACAATGAGCAGTTCTTC.

The rearrangement joins TRBV19 to TRBJ2-7; 8 nucleotides align to TRBD1. CDR1 is LNHDA and CDR2 is SQIVND in the germline V gene (reference sequence). This CDR3 is 13 amino acids long. V lost 6 bases and J lost 6; bases outside the gene matches: 7. CDR3 in DNA: TGTGCCAGTAGCTCCGATACAGGGGGCGAGCAGTACTTC. This translates into CASSSDTGGEQYF. Looking up the rest from reference TRBV19 and TRBJ2-7 gives the full variable domain: DGGITQSPKYLFRKEGQNVTLSCEQNLNHDAMYWYRQDPGQGLRLIYYSQIVNDFQKGDIAEGYSVSREKKESFPLTVTSAQKNPTAFYLCASSSDTGGEQYFGPGTRLTVT.

This clone has only a few counts. The chain combines TRBV21-1 with TRBJ2-2; TRBD1, the table's D call, lacks a check against the DNA. TRBV21-1 corresponds to a pseudogene. The CDR3 loop spans 13 amino acids. The CDR3 DNA reads as TGTGCCAGCAACAGGGCGAACACCGGGGAGCTGTTTTTT. Residues: CASNRANTGELFF.

The chain is built from TRBV6-1 and TRBJ1-4; 7 bases line up with TRBD1. The CDR3 length is 14 residues. V lost 7 bases to trimming and J lost 6 bases; unmatched junction nucleotides: 8. Germline V gene lookup returns CDR1 MNHNS and CDR2 SASEGT. CDR3 DNA: TGTGCCAGCATTCCGACAGGGACCTATGAAAAACTGTTTTTT. It yields the protein CASIPTGTYEKLFF.

This clone has only one observation. Sequence at one end of the junction differs from germline and may be a read error. The rearrangement links TRBV7-2 to TRBJ2-3; no clear D gene. The CDR3 extends over 11 amino acids. Germline lookup yields CDR1 SGHTA and CDR2 FQGNSA. CDR3 amino acids: CASSSTDTQYF. The CDR3 nucleotides read TGTGCCAGCAGCAGCACCGATACGCAGTATTTT.

The V gene is TRBV6-5, the J gene TRBJ2-3, with 12 bases that match TRBD2. The CDR3 is 16 residues long. Germline trimming cut 2 bases from V and 11 bases from J; bases unmatched to any gene: 11. Looked up from germline, CDR1 is MNHEY and CDR2 is SVGAGI. The CDR3 sequence is CASSYGRTSGEGGQYF. CDR3 sequence (DNA): TGTGCCAGCAGTTACGGGAGGACTAGCGGGGAAGGGGGGCAGTATTTT.

The rearrangement links TRBV21-1 to TRBJ2-3; the table's D gene call, TRBD2, was not cross checked with the DNA. TRBV21-1 is a pseudogene segment. The CDR3 is 15 amino acids. The chain's CDR3 is CASRGGSGGPDTQYF. The CDR3 region has the DNA TGTGCCAGCAGGGGGGGGAGCGGGGGGCCAGATACGCAGTATTTT.

The CDR3 loop is CASSLGVRLNNSPLHF. In DNA, the CDR3 is TGTGCCAGCAGCTTAGGTGTCAGGCTGAATAATTCACCCCTCCACTTT. This chain joins TRBV7-2 and TRBJ1-6, with D unclear. Trimming took off 1 base at V and 5 bases at J, with 12 bases between the two ends. This CDR3 spans 16 amino acids. CDR1 is SGHTA, CDR2 FQGNSA, per germline.

The rearrangement uses TRBV7-2 and TRBJ2-7, with D possibly TRBD2 on 7 matching bases. V lost 7 bases and J lost 4, with 20 bases in between. The CDR3 loop spans 15 amino acids. Germline CDR1 reads SGHTA; CDR2 reads FQGNSA. The CDR3 nucleotides are TGTGCCAGCACAGTCAGGGGAGGGGGGGATTACGAGCAGTACTTC. Its translation is CASTVRGGGDYEQYF.

This rearrangement joins TRBV4-3 to TRBJ1-1, with 8 bases fitting TRBD1. Germline CDR1 and CDR2: LGHNA and YSLEER. Unmatched junction bases numbered 9, after V lost 2 bases and J lost 7 bases. The CDR3 is made up of 15 amino acids. The DNA for the CDR3 is TGCGCCAGCAGCCAAAGACAGGGGCGTTGGTATGAAGCTTTCTTT. Translation gives CASSQRQGRWYEAFF.

The chain recombines TRBV5-1 with TRBJ2-1, with 9 bases lining up with TRBD2. V was clipped by 2 bases and J by 9 bases; unmatched bases: 9. The CDR3 has 15 amino acids. Germline V CDR1 and CDR2: SGHRS, YFSETQ. CDR3 amino acids: CASSLAGGRSLEQFF. CDR3 coding DNA: TGCGCCAGCAGCTTAGCGGGAGGCCGGTCCCTTGAGCAGTTCTTC. Full variable domain (rest looked up from reference TRBV5-1 and TRBJ2-1): KAGVTQTPRYLIKTRGQQVTLSCSPISGHRSVSWYQQTPGQGLQFLFEYFSETQRNKGNFPGRFSGRQFSNSRSEMNVSTLELGDSALYLCASSLAGGRSLEQFFGPGTRLTVL.

V usage is TRBV6-5 and J usage is TRBJ1-6; D unclear. The length of the CDR3 is 15 residues. In germline, CDR1 is MNHEY, CDR2 SVGAGI. V lost 5 bases and J 0 bases, leaving 8 bases between the germline ends. The CDR3 is CASSRSSSYNSPLHF. The DNA of the CDR3 is TGTGCCAGCAGTCGGTCGAGCTCCTATAATTCACCCCTCCACTTT.

This chain uses TRBV5-4 with TRBJ2-7; 8 nucleotides match TRBD1. The CDR3 sequence is 14 residues long. The J segment lost 2 bases and the V segment lost 3 bases, leaving 4 bases of the junction unmatched. From germline, CDR1 is SGHNT and CDR2 YYREEE (reference sequence). The DNA for the CDR3 is TGTGCCAGCAGCTCAAAGACAGGGGCCTACGAGCAGTACTTC. Residues: CASSSKTGAYEQYF.

The rearrangement uses TRBV28 and TRBJ1-5, with unresolved D. The CDR3 spans 17 residues. The germline CDR1 and CDR2 sequences are MDHEN and SYDVKM. V was clipped by 2 bases and J by 4 bases, with 18 bases between them. The CDR3 is CASSLKVMVQLNQPQHF. The CDR3 DNA reads TGTGCCAGCAGTTTAAAAGTAATGGTACAGCTAAATCAGCCCCAGCATTTT. Full variable domain (rest looked up from reference TRBV28 and TRBJ1-5): DVKVTQSSRYLVKRTGEKVFLECVQDMDHENMFWYRQDPGLGLRLIYFSYDVKMKEKGDIPEGYSVSREKKERFSLILESASTNQTSMYLCASSLKVMVQLNQPQHFGDGTRLSIL.

The V call is TRBV7-9, the J call TRBJ1-1; 9 bases line up with TRBD1. The ends lost 3 bases at V and 1 base at J; junction bases unmatched: 9. The length of the CDR3 is 17 residues. Germline V gene data show CDR1 as SEHNR and CDR2 as FQNEAQ (reference sequence). The CDR3: CASSFRRTGEPNTEAFF. Here the CDR3 DNA reads TGTGCCAGCAGCTTCCGACGGACAGGGGAGCCGAACACTGAAGCTTTCTTT.

J is TRBJ2-1 and V is TRBV11-3, with TRBD2 as a possible D gene (6 bases). V lost 4 bases, J lost 7 bases, and 20 bases lay in between. There are 16 residues in the CDR3. Germline V gene lookup returns CDR1 SGHNT and CDR2 YENEEA. The CDR3 DNA follows: TGTGCCAGCAGCTCAGTCGGGACTCCGATCCGTAATGAGCAGTTCTTC. Amino acids: CASSSVGTPIRNEQFF.

The rearrangement links TRBV5-4 to TRBJ2-1; 9 bases are a match to TRBD2. The length of the CDR3 is 15 residues. J gave up 7 bases and V 2 bases, and 7 bases lay outside the gene matches. CDR1 and CDR2 (germline): SGHNT, YYREEE (reference sequence). The CDR3 reads CASSFAGGPWNEQFF. The CDR3 DNA reads TGTGCCAGCAGCTTTGCGGGGGGGCCGTGGAATGAGCAGTTCTTC.

This clone was picked up one time. The chain carries TRBV30 and TRBJ1-1; the D is unclear. Trimming took 8 bases from V and 4 from J, leaving 17 bases between them. Germline CDR1 is GTSNPN and CDR2 is SVGIG (reference sequence). The CDR3 consists of 13 residues. The CDR3 bases are TGTGCCCAAATCCGGACCGCGGGCACTGAAGCTTTCTTT. As protein: CAQIRTAGTEAFF.

J is TRBJ1-1 and V is TRBV4-1; 7 bases map to TRBD1. This CDR3 comprises 17 residues. The J segment lost 0 bases and the V segment lost 1 base, leaving 8 bases of the junction unmatched. Looked up from germline, CDR1 is MGHRA and CDR2 is YSYEKL. The CDR3 protein is CASSQGETGWLNTEAFF. DNA for the CDR3: TGCGCCAGCAGCCAAGGGGAGACAGGGTGGTTGAACACTGAAGCTTTCTTT.

This clone was counted once. The V and J genes are TRBV2 and TRBJ2-1, with TRBD1 identical over 8 bases. The V gene end was trimmed by 6 bases and the J gene end by 10 bases; junction bases not matched to a gene: 17. The CDR3 loop spans 16 amino acids. Per the germline V gene, CDR1 is SNHLY and CDR2 is FYNNEI. The CDR3 is CASRRRYRDRSWEQFF. CDR3 nucleotides: TGTGCCAGCAGGCGGCGGTATAGGGACAGGAGTTGGGAGCAGTTCTTC.

V and J are TRBV5-1 and TRBJ2-7; 7 bases align to TRBD2. Losses at the gene ends were 3 bases for V and 7 bases for J; bases not matched to a gene: 10. CDR3 length: 14 residues. Germline V gene data show CDR1 as SGHRS and CDR2 as YFSETQ. As DNA, the CDR3 is TGCGCCAGCAGCTCCGGAGTGGGGGGGGGTGAGCAGTACTTC. This codes for CASSSGVGGGEQYF.

This chain connects TRBV7-9 to TRBJ2-3; TRBD2 matches 8 bases. V lost 3 bases and J lost 3; bases outside the gene matches: 14. CDR3 length: 18 amino acids. Germline CDR1 is SEHNR and CDR2 is FQNEAQ (reference sequence). The CDR3 DNA reads TGTGCCAGCAGCTTCAACCCAAGAAGGCGGGGGGCAACAGATACGCAGTATTTT. This encodes CASSFNPRRRGATDTQYF.

The V gene is TRBV6-5, the J gene TRBJ1-2; D call uncertain. CDR3 length: 13 amino acids. Germline V gene data show CDR1 as MNHEY and CDR2 as SVGAGI. Trimming cost V 3 bases and J 1 base, with 6 bases left between them. Written as DNA, the CDR3 is TGTGCCAGCAGTTATGCGGGTAACTATGGCTACACCTTC. Encoded protein: CASSYAGNYGYTF.